These T cell receptor beta chains were read from a single sample in a study of T-cell memory formation after mild COVID-19. TCRdb independently ran MiXCR on the 5' RACE reads; one entry per CDR3 protein. Of around 410,000 distinct CDR3 sequences in the sample, 20% to 25% were seen once. The sequenced material came from PBMCs or a T cell subset sorted from them (not recorded which). The receptors derive from an adult woman who had mild COVID-19 (a few samples of this study predate the infection). Cell type and time point are not known. Both conserved end residues are part of each CDR3. Fields, in order: clone size, J gene, V gene, CDR3 protein. Some rows have no size entry. The others give once, few or many, or a class for an expanded clone.

size: NA
J: TRBJ1-5
V: TRBV5-6
CDR3: CASSLGQGGNSNQPQHF

size: few
J: TRBJ2-3
V: TRBV4-1
CDR3: CASSQGYGPGDTQYF

size: NA
J: TRBJ2-7
V: TRBV6-5
CDR3: CASSLRFNFEGQYF

size: NA
J: TRBJ2-3
V: TRBV21-1
CDR3: CASSKERDRVTDTQYF

size: few
J: TRBJ2-1
V: TRBV29-1
CDR3: CSGGTGSGNEQFF

size: NA
J: TRBJ2-1
V: TRBV7-2
CDR3: CASSRDGDEQFF

size: NA
J: TRBJ2-1
V: TRBV24-1
CDR3: CATSDWQSSYNEQFF

size: NA
J: TRBJ1-5
V: TRBV20-1
CDR3: CSASFAVGGPQHF

size: few
J: TRBJ2-2
V: TRBV7-9
CDR3: CASNDGRSTGELFF

size: NA
J: TRBJ2-2
V: TRBV29-1
CDR3: CSGRQETNTGELFF

size: few
J: TRBJ2-1
V: TRBV24-1
CDR3: CATSDASGRAYNEQFF

size: few
J: TRBJ1-1
V: TRBV27
CDR3: CASRVGGMNTEAFF

size: NA
J: TRBJ1-6
V: TRBV29-1
CDR3: CSVGDSLANSPLHF

size: NA
J: TRBJ2-6
V: TRBV7-2
CDR3: CASSSRASGANVLTF

size: NA
J: TRBJ1-1
V: TRBV5-1
CDR3: CASSLDTEKAFF

size: many
J: TRBJ2-5
V: TRBV7-6
CDR3: CASSFLAGQETQYF

size: few
J: TRBJ2-3
V: TRBV15
CDR3: CATSRGGSTDTQYF

size: few
J: TRBJ2-1
V: TRBV7-9
CDR3: CASSPESFNEQFF

size: few
J: TRBJ2-7
V: TRBV27
CDR3: CASYPSPPAGTDSYEQYF

size: NA
J: TRBJ2-3
V: TRBV9
CDR3: CASSVDEGDTDAQYF

size: few
J: TRBJ2-5
V: TRBV9
CDR3: CASSVEGYPSETQYF

size: NA
J: TRBJ1-5
V: TRBV18
CDR3: CASSPPGQASNQPQHF

size: NA
J: TRBJ2-5
V: TRBV10-3
CDR3: CAISESTGGEETQYF

size: few
J: TRBJ2-7
V: TRBV7-9
CDR3: CASSRRLAGTYEQYF

size: few
J: TRBJ2-7
V: TRBV6-5
CDR3: CASSRQPSYEQYF

size: many
J: TRBJ1-1
V: TRBV12-3/TRBV12-4
CDR3: CASSLELEAFF

size: NA
J: TRBJ2-1
V: TRBV10-3
CDR3: CAISESRYEQFF

size: few
J: TRBJ1-2
V: TRBV11-2
CDR3: CASSLGTGGPNNYGYTF

size: NA
J: TRBJ2-7
V: TRBV9
CDR3: CASSVDGSYEQYF

size: NA
J: TRBJ1-2
V: TRBV27
CDR3: CASSPRAPDYGYTF

size: NA
J: TRBJ2-7
V: TRBV15
CDR3: CATSSQGTGNSYEQYF

size: NA
J: TRBJ1-5
V: TRBV15
CDR3: CATSRDRQGAPNQPQHF

size: NA
J: TRBJ2-6
V: TRBV7-8
CDR3: CASSPRGGGVRGANVLTF

size: few
J: TRBJ1-2
V: TRBV7-6
CDR3: CASSLVATGDGYTF

size: few
J: TRBJ1-1
V: TRBV6-5
CDR3: CASSYVRGTEAFF

size: NA
J: TRBJ2-5
V: TRBV24-1
CDR3: CATSRQGVETQYF

size: NA
J: TRBJ2-7
V: TRBV2
CDR3: CASSEGVGWAYEQYF

size: few
J: TRBJ2-2
V: TRBV9
CDR3: CASSDRLGVDTGELFF

size: NA
J: TRBJ2-7
V: TRBV7-9
CDR3: CASSPRTGGAYEQYF

size: few
J: TRBJ2-7
V: TRBV30
CDR3: CAWSVWQGQEEQYF

size: few
J: TRBJ2-7
V: TRBV12-3/TRBV12-4
CDR3: CASSLLGGGEQYF

size: many
J: TRBJ2-1
V: TRBV29-1
CDR3: CSVRLAGYNEQFF

size: NA
J: TRBJ2-5
V: TRBV7-9
CDR3: CASSFLAWGSRETQYF

size: few
J: TRBJ2-3
V: TRBV7-9
CDR3: CASSLGRTSPRTDTQYF

size: NA
J: TRBJ2-1
V: TRBV6-2/TRBV6-3
CDR3: CASSYSVSGSPPNEQFF

size: few
J: TRBJ2-1
V: TRBV12-3/TRBV12-4
CDR3: CASSQMGLAGGPQGQFF

size: few
J: TRBJ2-7
V: TRBV11-2
CDR3: CASSLGLGLPRSEQYF

size: few
J: TRBJ2-4
V: TRBV7-2
CDR3: CASSRGDQQVDIQYF

size: few
J: TRBJ2-1
V: TRBV29-1
CDR3: CSVELLAGGYNEQFF

size: few
J: TRBJ2-5
V: TRBV7-6
CDR3: CASSKLAGGQETQYF

size: few
J: TRBJ1-6
V: TRBV9
CDR3: CASSVGGSSYNSPLHF

size: many
J: TRBJ2-7
V: TRBV10-3
CDR3: CAISELGGYEQYF

size: NA
J: TRBJ2-1
V: TRBV12-3/TRBV12-4
CDR3: CASTGASEQFF

size: NA
J: TRBJ2-5
V: TRBV20-1
CDR3: CSARGPGEETQYF

size: few
J: TRBJ2-7
V: TRBV12-3/TRBV12-4
CDR3: CASTLAGGPYEQYF

size: NA
J: TRBJ2-7
V: TRBV12-3/TRBV12-4
CDR3: CASSFKGPASSYEQYF

size: NA
J: TRBJ1-1
V: TRBV29-1
CDR3: CSVDYLSEAFF

size: NA
J: TRBJ1-5
V: TRBV6-5
CDR3: CASSYGPGQPQHF

size: NA
J: TRBJ1-4
V: TRBV4-2
CDR3: CASSLSGGEINEKLFF

size: few
J: TRBJ2-1
V: TRBV7-9
CDR3: CASSLGWRGPNNEQFF